The sequence of this T cell receptor (beta chain) was determined in a study of blood T cells in healthy people across ages. About this clonotype: Its antigen is as yet unknown.

Primed by a sample-barcoded 5' primer and a J-beta primer mix, a second PCR proceeded for roughly 6 to 12 cycles. TCRdb reprocessed the 5' RACE reads with MiXCR, giving one entry per CDR3 protein. This table holds about 670,000 distinct CDR3 sequences, less than 45% found once. The individuals who served as donors were healthy Caucasians living in Russia, aged roughly 6 to 90. Per germline, CDR1 SGHTA and CDR2 FQGNSA. V was pared by 8 bases and J by 1 base, with 12 bases of the junction left unmatched. The CDR3 runs to 16 residues. Overall study results and limits: The study found TCR beta diversity correlated strongly with naive T cell percentage. Higher diversity, along with more naive CD4+ cells, distinguished long-lived donors from aged donors.

V gene TRBV7-2 combines with J gene TRBJ2-3, with 7 positions matching TRBD2. This sequence was found in a man older than 75 in good health. The sample consisted of blood. The CDR3 spells CASAIATGGRTDTQYF. CDR3 coding DNA: TGTGCCAGCGCCATAGCAACGGGGGGACGCACAGATACGCAGTATTTT. Full variable domain (missing parts from reference TRBV7-2 and TRBJ2-3): GAGVSQSPSNKVTEKGKDVELRCDPISGHTALYWYRQSLGQGLEFLIYFQGNSAPDKSGLPSDRFSAERTGGSVSTLTIQRTQQEDSAVYLCASAIATGGRTDTQYFGPGTRLTVL.